A single sample gave rise to the 20 T cell receptor beta chains below, sequenced in a study of blood T cell repertoires in COVID-19 (dated by TCRdb to between 2020 and 2021). The library was built by means of the immunoSEQ multiplex PCR assay. TCRdb retrieved this table from immuneACCESS and kept in-frame rearrangements only. Not all clones are present; in checked studies, unresolved V genes account for under half, and no reason is known for the remainder. The sample table lists about 67,000 clones, about 84% of them with a count of one. The ten largest clones represent about two fifths of the sample. The sample taken for sequencing was peripheral blood. Every receptor here comes from a human donor in a cohort sampled during active COVID-19.

The CDR3 sequence: CASSRGGQGYNEQFF. DNA of the CDR3: TGTGCCAGCAGCCGCGGGGGACAGGGCTACAATGAGCAGTTCTTC. The rearrangement links TRBV9 to TRBJ2-1, with TRBD1 matching over 9 bases. CDR1 and CDR2 (germline): SGDLS, YYNGEE. The CDR3 consists of 15 residues. With V trimmed by 4 bases and J by 3 bases, 5 bases remained unmatched.

The genes are TRBV4-2 and TRBJ2-7; a possible D gene is TRBD1 (6 bases). Germline CDR1 and CDR2: LGHNA and YNFKEQ. Trimming left V 0 bases short and J 5 bases short, with 17 bases between. This CDR3 spans 16 amino acids. The CDR3 DNA reads TGTGCCAGCAGCCAAGATCTAATATTTACAGGGCACGAGCAGTACTTC. Protein product: CASSQDLIFTGHEQYF.

This chain connects TRBV18 to TRBJ1-5, with D unresolved. The V gene's germline CDR1 is KGHSH and CDR2 LQKENI. V shed 2 bases and J shed 4 bases, with 12 bases lying between them. The CDR3 has 15 residues. As DNA, the CDR3 is TGTGCCAGCTCACCAGGGGAGGGAAGGAATCAGCCCCAGCATTTT. It yields the protein CASSPGEGRNQPQHF.

V and J are TRBV2 and TRBJ1-3; D remains ambiguous. Germline V gene sequence: CDR1 SNHLY, CDR2 FYNNEI. V was trimmed by 1 base and J by 0 bases, leaving 10 bases between them. This CDR3 has 16 amino acids. CDR3 in amino acids: CASSEGRENSGNTIYF. The DNA for the CDR3 is TGTGCCAGCAGTGAAGGGAGGGAGAACTCTGGAAACACCATATATTTT.

The genes are TRBV11-2 and TRBJ2-3, with 8 bases aligning to TRBD1. This CDR3 spans 17 amino acids. Germline V lookup: CDR1 SGHAT, CDR2 FQNNGV. The junction had 10 bases not matched to a gene; V was cut back by 4 bases and J by 1 base. CDR3 bases: TGTGCCAGCAGCTCTATCAAGACAGGGGCACGCACAGATACGCAGTATTTT. It specifies CASSSIKTGARTDTQYF.

The chain employs TRBV4-2 and TRBJ1-2; 7 bases are shared with TRBD1. The CDR3 extends over 17 amino acids. Germline V gives CDR1 LGHNA, CDR2 YNFKEQ. Unmatched junction bases numbered 7, after V lost 0 bases and J lost 0 bases. For the CDR3, the DNA is TGTGCCAGCAGCCAAGATTGGCGACAGGGTTCTAACTATGGCTACACCTTC. Protein sequence: CASSQDWRQGSNYGYTF.

The CDR3 DNA sequence: TGTGCCAGCAGCGTAGATAAGGGGGCCGGGGAGACCCAGTACTTC. This gives the protein CASSVDKGAGETQYF. The rearrangement uses TRBV9 and TRBJ2-5; 7 positions agree with TRBD1. Germline CDR1 SGDLS, CDR2 YYNGEE. The CDR3 extends over 15 amino acids. The V gene end was trimmed by 0 bases and the J gene end by 5 bases; junction bases not matched to a gene: 7.

The chain employs TRBV20-1 and TRBJ1-1; 10 positions match TRBD1. The CDR3 length is 16 residues. Looked up from germline, CDR1 is DFQATT and CDR2 is SNEGSKA (reference sequence). J lost 1 base, V lost 3 bases, and 8 bases had no gene match. CDR3 nucleotide sequence: TGCAGTGCTAGTAGTTTGACAGGGGGCGAGAACACTGAAGCTTTCTTT. Translated, it gives CSASSLTGGENTEAFF.

The rearrangement uses TRBV6-5 and TRBJ1-1; D perhaps matches TRBD1 (6 bases). V was trimmed by 8 bases and J by 5 bases, leaving 15 bases between them. In germline, CDR1 is MNHEY, CDR2 SVGAGI. CDR3 size: 13 residues. CDR3 region: CASAGGGGTEAFF. In DNA form, the CDR3 reads TGTGCCAGCGCCGGGGGCGGGGGTACTGAAGCTTTCTTT.

V and J are TRBV6-1 and TRBJ1-4; 8 nucleotides align to TRBD1. The J segment lost 5 bases and the V segment lost 4 bases, leaving 9 bases of the junction unmatched. Germline CDR1 MNHNS, CDR2 SASEGT. This CDR3 is 16 amino acids long. CDR3 residues: CASSGEIRDRNEKLFF. The CDR3 DNA is TGTGCCAGCAGTGGGGAAATCCGGGACAGGAATGAAAAACTGTTTTTT.

The J gene is TRBJ2-2, the V gene TRBV5-1; D possibly corresponds to TRBD2 (7 bases). Between the trimmed V and J ends, which lost 0 bases and 0 bases, there was a span of 18 bases. Germline V gene data show CDR1 as SGHRS and CDR2 as YFSETQ. The CDR3 is 19 residues long. The CDR3 bases are TGCGCCAGCAGCTTGGCTATGGCGGGGGCCCGAACGAACACCGGGGAGCTGTTTTTT. Its protein is CASSLAMAGARTNTGELFF. Complete variable domain (other parts from reference TRBV5-1 and TRBJ2-2): KAGVTQTPRYLIKTRGQQVTLSCSPISGHRSVSWYQQTPGQGLQFLFEYFSETQRNKGNFPGRFSGRQFSNSRSEMNVSTLELGDSALYLCASSLAMAGARTNTGELFFGEGSRLTVL.

The rearrangement links TRBV28 to TRBJ1-2; 9 bases align to TRBD1. The CDR3 totals 15 residues. Germline V gene lookup returns CDR1 MDHEN and CDR2 SYDVKM. Trimming cost V 5 bases and J 2 bases; bases outside gene matches: 6. The CDR3 loop reads CASSSPQGANYGYTF. The DNA of the CDR3 is TGTGCCAGCAGTAGTCCACAGGGGGCAAACTATGGCTACACCTTC.

This chain uses TRBV7-9 with TRBJ2-1; 9 bases align to TRBD2. J gave up 0 bases and V 6 bases, and 0 bases lay outside the gene matches. Germline assignment: CDR1 SEHNR and CDR2 FQNEAQ (reference sequence). CDR3 length: 14 amino acids. The CDR3 loop is CASSSGGSYNEQFF. As DNA, the CDR3 is TGTGCCAGCAGTAGCGGGGGCTCCTACAATGAGCAGTTCTTC.

The CDR3 nucleotides read TGCGCCAGCAGCTTGGCATTAGCCAGGGACGAGCAGTACTTC. Translated, it gives CASSLALARDEQYF. The rearrangement joins TRBV5-1 to TRBJ2-7, with D possibly TRBD1 on 5 matching bases. This CDR3 has 14 amino acids. CDR1 is SGHRS, CDR2 YFSETQ, per germline. Trimming took 0 bases from V and 5 from J, leaving 12 bases between them. The full variable domain, rest sourced from reference TRBV5-1 and TRBJ2-7, is KAGVTQTPRYLIKTRGQQVTLSCSPISGHRSVSWYQQTPGQGLQFLFEYFSETQRNKGNFPGRFSGRQFSNSRSEMNVSTLELGDSALYLCASSLALARDEQYFGPGTRLTVT.

The V gene is TRBV30, the J gene TRBJ1-1, with 9 bases that match TRBD1. Germline lookup yields CDR1 GTSNPN and CDR2 SVGIG (reference sequence). The CDR3 length is 13 residues. V trimming: 4 bases; J trimming: 5 bases; junction bases outside the gene matches: 5. DNA for the CDR3: TGTGCCTGGAACAGGGGGCGCGGGACTGAAGCTTTCTTT. Amino acid sequence: CAWNRGRGTEAFF.

The V gene is TRBV4-1, the J gene TRBJ2-4; D ambiguous. The germline V and J ends were trimmed by 6 bases and 0 bases, with 9 bases remaining between them. Per the germline V gene, CDR1 is MGHRA and CDR2 is YSYEKL. This CDR3 spans 14 amino acids. CDR3 region: CASSSLEAKNIQYF. The CDR3 nucleotides are TGCGCCAGCAGTAGCCTGGAAGCCAAAAACATTCAGTACTTC.

The gene calls are TRBV5-4 and TRBJ1-6, with 9 bases aligning to TRBD1. This CDR3 region has 13 residues. Losses at the gene ends were 7 bases for V and 9 bases for J; bases not matched to a gene: 5. Germline CDR1 reads SGHNT; CDR2 reads YYREEE (reference sequence). CDR3 sequence reads: CASGTGKGSPLHF. CDR3 sequence (DNA): TGTGCCAGCGGGACAGGGAAAGGTTCACCCCTCCACTTT.

The chain links TRBV19 to TRBJ1-3; 7 nucleotides line up with TRBD1. The V segment lost 5 bases and the J segment 3 bases; nucleotides outside the gene matches: 7. Germline V gene sequence: CDR1 LNHDA, CDR2 SQIVND (reference sequence). CDR3 length: 15 amino acids. DNA of the CDR3: TGTGCCAGTAGTTGGACAGGTCGTTATGGAAACACCATATATTTT. Translating gives CASSWTGRYGNTIYF. Variable domain in full (rest from reference TRBV19 and TRBJ1-3): DGGITQSPKYLFRKEGQNVTLSCEQNLNHDAMYWYRQDPGQGLRLIYYSQIVNDFQKGDIAEGYSVSREKKESFPLTVTSAQKNPTAFYLCASSWTGRYGNTIYFGEGSWLTVV.

This clone came up a few times. The V and J genes are TRBV7-2 and TRBJ1-6, with 7 bases fitting TRBD1. This CDR3 has 14 residues. V was pared by 1 base and J by 14 bases, with 8 bases of the junction left unmatched. Germline-derived CDR1 and CDR2 are SGHTA and FQGNSA. The CDR3 DNA reads as TGTGCCAGCAGCTTAGGGCTTACCGGGACAGCCCTCCACTTT. Translating it yields CASSLGLTGTALHF. The full variable domain, rest sourced from reference TRBV7-2 and TRBJ1-6, is GAGVSQSPSNKVTEKGKDVELRCDPISGHTALYWYRQSLGQGLEFLIYFQGNSAPDKSGLPSDRFSAERTGGSVSTLTIQRTQQEDSAVYLCASSLGLTGTALHFGNGTRLTVT.

The rearrangement uses TRBV19 and TRBJ2-3; perhaps TRBD2 as D (6 bases). V was trimmed by 5 bases and J by 3 bases, leaving 18 bases between them. The CDR3 totals 16 residues. CDR1 is LNHDA, CDR2 SQIVND, per germline (reference sequence). This CDR3 reads CASSAETSSRTDTQYF. The CDR3 coding sequence is TGTGCCAGTAGTGCCGAGACTAGTTCTCGTACAGATACGCAGTATTTT.